Given below is one TCR beta chain in context. Its antigen is still unknown. The ends lost 1 base at V and 0 bases at J; junction bases unmatched: 5. The CDR3 spans 16 residues. The V gene's germline CDR1 is SGHDN and CDR2 FVKESK. The assay was immunoSEQ multiplex PCR, and TCRdb's table has in-frame clones only and misses some. Of roughly 150,000 clones listed, 85% to 95% are singletons. The data derive from a study of OX40 agonist ivuxolimab in advanced cancers. For the study at large: Aged roughly 23 to 80 with a mean of approximately 60 years, they were around 85% male. Checkpoint inhibitors had been given previously to 35% to 50% of patients. Findings and limits, study-wide: Clonal expansion was among the lowest in partial responders at 0.1-3.0 mg/kg, especially CD8+. At 0.1 to 3.0 mg/kg, clonal expansion of CD4+ and CD8+ blood T cells had occurred by week 6.

This chain links TRBV14 with TRBJ1-1, with TRBD1 identical over 7 bases. The TCR comes from an adult with an advanced solid tumor such as melanoma, head and neck, liver or kidney cancer. Sequenced here: CD4+ or CD8+ T cells sorted from blood, sampled in a trial of the OX40 agonist ivuxolimab. CDR3 nucleotides: TGTGCCAGCAGCCAAGTAGGGGGCAACTTGAACACTGAAGCTTTCTTT. Amino acids: CASSQVGGNLNTEAFF.